This T cell receptor (beta chain) was recovered during a study of blood T cell repertoires in COVID-19. With V trimmed by 2 bases and J by 10 bases, 6 bases remained unmatched. The CDR3 has 15 amino acids. From germline, CDR1 is MNHNY and CDR2 SVGAGI (reference sequence). The repertoire was sequenced with immunoSEQ multiplex PCR; TCRdb's copy has only in-frame clones and lacks some. The table shows 90,000 to 120,000 clones, with 85% to 95% occurring only once. The receptor was derived from a woman in her twenties or thirties with acute or convalescent COVID-19. The sequenced sample consisted of peripheral blood. V usage is TRBV6-6 and J usage is TRBJ1-6; 9 bases align to TRBD1. DNA of the CDR3: TGTGCCAGCAGTTACGGGACAGGGATTGGGTCACCCCTCCACTTT. Its protein is CASSYGTGIGSPLHF.